This TCR beta chain was observed in a study of cytomegalovirus exposure and HLA in healthy donors. Germline V CDR1 and CDR2: SGDLS, YYNGEE. V lost 0 bases and J 6 bases, leaving 14 bases between the germline ends. This CDR3 spans 15 amino acids. Primers: 60 Vbeta forward and 13 Jbeta reverse. This table comes from immunoSEQ multiplex PCR, and its TCRdb copy is limited to in-frame clones, with some not included. The sample includes about 190,000 clones, around 77% of them seen just once. This sequence was found in a woman between 18 and 29 years old in good health and CMV-seronegative. The sequenced material came from PBMCs. This chain connects TRBV9 to TRBJ2-3; maybe TRBD1 (6 bases). CDR3 DNA sequence: TGTGCCAGCAGCGTAGTAGGCAGGGGCGTCGATACGCAGTATTTT. Its translation is CASSVVGRGVDTQYF.